This T cell receptor (beta chain) was captured in a study of T cell responses to AZD1222 COVID-19 vaccine. The germline V and J ends were trimmed by 0 bases and 3 bases, with 15 bases remaining between them. This CDR3 contains 16 residues. CDR1 and CDR2 from the germline V gene are SGHRS and YFSETQ. Profiled with immunoSEQ multiplex PCR; TCRdb holds only in-frame clones, not every one. The sample contains approximately 120,000 clones, about 85% of which appear only once. Material: peripheral blood, obtained on day 0 of AZD1222 vaccination. V usage is TRBV5-1 and J usage is TRBJ1-2; weak D call: TRBD1 (5 bases). The receptor's source is an adult in good health. CDR3 bases: TGCGCCAGCAGCTTGGTTGGGGGTAGGTGGGACTATGGCTACACCTTC. This gives the protein CASSLVGGRWDYGYTF.